This record concerns one T cell receptor (beta chain) sequence. V lost 2 bases and J lost 6, with 10 bases in between. CDR1 GTSNPN and CDR2 SVGIG come from the germline V gene (reference sequence). This CDR3 region has 13 residues. The sample is drawn from a study of blood T cell repertoires in COVID-19. Study overall: Sites across the United States, Italy and Spain contributed samples from acute and convalescent COVID-19. T cells, B-cell-depleted T cells, or PBMCs supplied cDNA or gDNA.

The authors' processing: Scientists estimated how many nucleated cells there were by amplifying reference gene primers. Sequencing used immunoSEQ multiplex PCR; TCRdb keeps in-frame clones, though not all of them. V and J calls and clone size are those listed in that table; D and trimming were worked out from the DNA. The sample includes roughly 250,000 clones, about 83% of them seen just once. The sequence was collected from a human donor in a cohort sampled during active COVID-19. Source material: peripheral blood. The rearrangement joins TRBV30 to TRBJ2-2, with D tentatively TRBD1 (6 bases). CDR3: CAWSNRDPGELFF. The CDR3 nucleotides are TGTGCCTGGAGTAACAGGGATCCCGGGGAGCTGTTTTTT.